This TCR beta chain comes out of a study of shared clonotypes between healthy human individuals. Study-wide context: Three plates were used per donor for CD4 naive, three for CD4 memory, two for CD8 naive and one for CD8 memory.

Study-level findings and limits: Against clonotypes common to all four donors, non-shared ones had lower generation probabilities.

CD45RO-negative cells were positively selected for CCR7, leaving out terminally differentiated effector memory CD45RA+ cells. Sequenced by immunoSEQ multiplex PCR; TCRdb stores in-frame clones only, minus some. Among roughly 2 million clones listed, about 95% were seen once. A remark on this clone: Its specificity is not known.

The length of the CDR3 is 15 residues. Trimming took 5 bases from V and 7 from J; bases not matched to a gene: 6. CDR1 and CDR2 (germline): MDHEN, SYDVKM. J is TRBJ1-6 and V is TRBV28; 9 bases line up with TRBD1. This receptor was taken from a young man in good health. Sequencing input: naive CD8+ T cells sorted from blood. The CDR3 bases are TGTGCCAGCAGTAACGACAGGGGGTTCAATTCACCCCTCCACTTT. It codes for CASSNDRGFNSPLHF.